One sample yielded the 3 T cell receptor beta chains listed below, sequenced in a study of blood T cell repertoires in COVID-19. Data came from immunoSEQ multiplex PCR; TCRdb stores just in-frame clones and leaves some out. The sample has tens of thousands of clones; 86% are singletons. The sequencing input was peripheral blood. These receptors all come from a human donor in a cohort sampled during active COVID-19.

The chain employs TRBV21-1 and TRBJ2-1; TRBD2, as called in the table, went unchecked against the DNA. TRBV21-1 is tagged as a pseudogene. The CDR3 contains 16 residues. CDR3 DNA: TGTGCCAGCAGCACACCACCGAGGAGCTCCTACAATGAGCAGTTCTTC. The encoded protein is CASSTPPRSSYNEQFF.

This chain links TRBV14 with TRBJ2-1; a possible D gene is TRBD1 (8 bases). The CDR3 totals 19 residues. CDR1 is SGHDN, CDR2 FVKESK, per germline. Trimming removed 4 bases at V and 2 bases at J, with 24 bases between. The CDR3 DNA reads TGTGCCAGCAGCCCCAGGGGGCTAGCGGTGGGGTGGCCCTACAATGAGCAGTTCTTC. Translating it yields CASSPRGLAVGWPYNEQFF. Full variable domain (missing parts from reference TRBV14 and TRBJ2-1): EAGVTQFPSHSVIEKGQTVTLRCDPISGHDNLYWYRRVMGKEIKFLLHFVKESKQDESGMPNNRFLAERTGGTYSTLKVQPAELEDSGVYFCASSPRGLAVGWPYNEQFFGPGTRLTVL.

This chain joins TRBV6-5 and TRBJ1-2; D not certain. V lost 5 bases and J lost 8, with 18 bases in between. The CDR3 is 14 residues long. Germline assignment: CDR1 MNHEY and CDR2 SVGAGI. The CDR3 here is CASSPAGTHAGYTF. Here the CDR3 DNA reads TGTGCCAGCAGTCCCGCGGGCACCCATGCGGGCTACACCTTC.